The clone carrying this T cell receptor (beta chain) has only one observation. These data originate in a study of blood T cell repertoires in COVID-19. At the level of the study: Both acute and convalescent COVID-19 samples were obtained from the United States, Italy and Spain. PBMCs, B-cell-depleted T cells, or T cells provided the cDNA or gDNA that made up the material.

As originally analysed: Amplification of reference gene primers was used by the study to estimate nucleated cell counts. Only in-frame clones appear in the TCRdb table, and some are missing; sequencing was by immunoSEQ multiplex PCR. V and J calls and clone size are copied from that table; D and trimming were computed from the DNA. This sample has around 300,000 clones; around nine tenths occur once, and the top ten carry roughly 4%. Germline values: CDR1 MNHNY, CDR2 SVGAGI (reference sequence). Trimming at V came to 5 bases and at J to 4 bases, leaving 11 bases not matched to a gene. The CDR3 contains 18 residues.

This clonotype was sampled from a woman in her 50s with active or convalescent COVID-19. The rearrangement joins TRBV6-6 to TRBJ2-2, with 12 nucleotides matching TRBD2. Material: peripheral blood. CDR3 nucleotides: TGTGCCAGCAGTCGAAAACTAGCGGGGGGCTCGAGCACCGGGGAGCTGTTTTTT. This codes for CASSRKLAGGSSTGELFF.